These T cell receptor beta chains were read from a single sample in a study of T-cell reconstitution after alpha-beta-depleted transplantation in children. TCRdb re-analysed the PCR reads in MiXCR, keeping a single row per CDR3 protein. Here the sample spans under 400,000 distinct CDR3 sequences, 23% being singletons. Sequenced here: PBMCs, mostly from graft donor cells, sampled 180 days after TCRalphabeta/CD19-depleted stem cell transplant. The receptors stem from a male patient between 10 and 17 years old who had a stem cell transplant for acute lymphoblastic leukemia, so the T cells may come from the graft donor. The CDR3 runs from the conserved cysteine through the conserved F or W. Fields, in order: J gene, V gene, D gene, clone size, CDR3 protein, CDR3 DNA. A D gene is named only where the DNA matches it firmly. Size is stated for part of the rows, as once, few or many counts, or as a class when the clone is expanded.

j_gene: TRBJ1-1
v_gene: TRBV5-1
d_gene: TRBD1
abundance: many
CDR3aa: CASSYDRANTEAFF
CDR3nt: TGCGCCAGCAGCTACGACAGGGCGAACACTGAAGCTTTCTTT

j_gene: TRBJ2-1
v_gene: TRBV10-3
d_gene: NA
abundance: few
CDR3aa: CAISESPYNEQFF
CDR3nt: TGTGCCATCAGTGAGTCGCCTTACAATGAGCAGTTCTTC

j_gene: TRBJ2-3
v_gene: TRBV5-1
d_gene: NA
abundance: NA
CDR3aa: CASSLVVGNTDTQYF
CDR3nt: TGCGCCAGCAGCTTGGTCGTGGGTAACACAGATACGCAGTATTTT

j_gene: TRBJ2-7
v_gene: TRBV4-2
d_gene: TRBD2
abundance: NA
CDR3aa: CASSQLIWTSGRAGGEQYF
CDR3nt: TGTGCCAGCAGCCAGCTCATCTGGACTAGCGGGAGGGCCGGGGGCGAGCAGTACTTC

j_gene: TRBJ1-1
v_gene: TRBV27
d_gene: TRBD1
abundance: few
CDR3aa: CASSIRPGQGSVDTEAFF
CDR3nt: TGTGCCAGCAGTATAAGACCGGGACAGGGGTCGGTGGACACTGAAGCTTTCTTT

j_gene: TRBJ2-1
v_gene: TRBV6-1
d_gene: NA
abundance: few
CDR3aa: CASSAGLGGYNEQFF
CDR3nt: TGTGCCAGCAGTGCGGGCCTAGGAGGCTACAATGAGCAGTTCTTC

j_gene: TRBJ2-7
v_gene: TRBV7-9
d_gene: NA
abundance: many
CDR3aa: CASSPRLGYYEQYF
CDR3nt: TGTGCCAGCAGCCCCCGACTAGGTTACTACGAGCAGTACTTC

j_gene: TRBJ2-7
v_gene: TRBV29-1
d_gene: NA
abundance: many
CDR3aa: CSVEQDYYEQYF
CDR3nt: TGCAGCGTTGAACAGGATTACTACGAGCAGTACTTC

j_gene: TRBJ1-5
v_gene: TRBV12-3/TRBV12-4
d_gene: NA
abundance: NA
CDR3aa: CATGRGDSNQPQHF
CDR3nt: TGTGCCACGGGGAGGGGTGATAGCAATCAGCCCCAGCATTTT

j_gene: TRBJ1-6
v_gene: TRBV19
d_gene: NA
abundance: once
CDR3aa: CASSTYRDNSPLHF
CDR3nt: TGTGCCAGTAGTACGTACAGGGATAATTCACCCCTCCACTTT

j_gene: TRBJ1-2
v_gene: TRBV4-2
d_gene: TRBD1
abundance: few
CDR3aa: CASSQQGPGQTHYGYTF
CDR3nt: TGTGCCAGCAGCCAGCAGGGCCCGGGACAGACTCACTATGGCTACACCTTC

j_gene: TRBJ2-7
v_gene: TRBV11-2
d_gene: TRBD1
abundance: NA
CDR3aa: CASIRDRRTSYEQYF
CDR3nt: TGTGCCAGCATTAGGGACAGGCGGACTTCCTACGAGCAGTACTTC

j_gene: TRBJ2-3
v_gene: TRBV5-1
d_gene: NA
abundance: few
CDR3aa: CASSFGAGADTQYF
CDR3nt: TGCGCCAGCAGCTTCGGGGCTGGGGCAGATACGCAGTATTTT

j_gene: TRBJ2-3
v_gene: TRBV20-1
d_gene: NA
abundance: few
CDR3aa: CSADSPTDTQYF
CDR3nt: TGCAGTGCAGACAGCCCCACAGATACGCAGTATTTT

j_gene: TRBJ2-1
v_gene: TRBV25-1
d_gene: NA
abundance: few
CDR3aa: CASSELISRFF
CDR3nt: TGTGCCAGCAGTGAATTGATTAGCAGGTTCTTC

j_gene: TRBJ2-4
v_gene: TRBV5-5
d_gene: TRBD1
abundance: few
CDR3aa: CASSLAGGENIQYF
CDR3nt: TGTGCCAGCAGCTTGGCAGGGGGCGAAAACATTCAGTACTTC

j_gene: TRBJ2-3
v_gene: TRBV11-3
d_gene: TRBD2
abundance: NA
CDR3aa: CASSPGLGLAATDTQYF
CDR3nt: TGTGCCAGCAGCCCAGGGTTGGGACTAGCAGCTACAGATACGCAGTATTTT